This TCR beta chain was sequenced for a study of blood T cell repertoires in COVID-19. Germline V gene lookup returns CDR1 LNHDA and CDR2 SQIVND (reference sequence). The CDR3 length is 14 residues. The J segment lost 7 bases and the V segment lost 2 bases, leaving 5 bases of the junction unmatched. Libraries were prepared by immunoSEQ multiplex PCR; TCRdb keeps only in-frame clonotypes and omits some of them. Seen here are about 59,000 clones, approximately 80% observed once, and the top ten hold over 5.5%. The specimen was peripheral blood. This sequence joins TRBV19 and TRBJ1-1; the match to TRBD1 covers 9 bases. This clonotype was sampled from a man aged 55 to 70 with acute or convalescent COVID-19. CDR3 DNA sequence: TGTGCCAGTAGTATAAACAGGGGGCCCTTTGAAGCTTTCTTT. Protein product: CASSINRGPFEAFF.